One and the same sample provided the 29 T cell receptor beta chains below, sequenced in a study of multiple sclerosis patients with progressive multifocal leukoencephalopathy. The table came from immunoSEQ multiplex PCR; TCRdb's copy has only in-frame clones and leaves some out. The sample lists 29,000 or so clones, approximately 89% occurring once. Regarding time point: around six months of natalizumab therapy. This sample comprised PBMCs, obtained from a patient treated with natalizumab. These receptors all stem from a human donor with multiple sclerosis.

The chain links TRBV29-1 to TRBJ2-7; 8 bases are a match to TRBD2. From germline, CDR1 is SQVTM and CDR2 ANQGSEA. V dropped 4 bases and J dropped 0; count of bases not matched to a gene: 2. The CDR3 is 13 amino acids. The CDR3 nucleotides read TGCAGCGTTGGGCGGGGGGTCTCCTACGAGCAGTACTTC. It translates to CSVGRGVSYEQYF.

The chain couples TRBV19 to TRBJ1-1; D is uncertain. Germline CDR1 LNHDA, CDR2 SQIVND (reference sequence). Trimming left V 4 bases short and J 1 base short, with 7 bases between. The CDR3 consists of 13 residues. The CDR3 region is CASSRPPNTEAFF. DNA of the CDR3: TGTGCCAGTAGTAGACCCCCGAACACTGAAGCTTTCTTT.

The rearrangement uses TRBV5-4 and TRBJ2-2, with TRBD1 as a possible D gene (5 bases). Trimming removed 1 base at V and 6 bases at J, with 10 bases between. The CDR3 covers 14 residues. Germline V gene sequence: CDR1 SGHNT, CDR2 YYREEE (reference sequence). The CDR3 protein is CASSLTWGPGELFF. CDR3 in DNA: TGTGCCAGCAGCTTGACCTGGGGCCCCGGGGAGCTGTTTTTT. The full variable domain, in which reference TRBV5-4 and TRBJ2-2 provide the parts outside the CDR3, is ETGVTQSPTHLIKTRGQQVTLRCSSQSGHNTVSWYQQALGQGPQFIFQYYREEENGRGNFPPRFSGLQFPNYSSELNVNALELDDSALYLCASSLTWGPGELFFGEGSRLTVL.

The V and J genes are TRBV6-5 and TRBJ2-7; the match to TRBD1 covers 11 bases. V trimming: 1 base; J trimming: 5 bases; junction bases outside the gene matches: 7. Germline V gene data show CDR1 as MNHEY and CDR2 as SVGAGI. CDR3 length: 16 amino acids. This CDR3 reads CASSYWAGTGGHEQYF. CDR3 nucleotide sequence: TGTGCCAGCAGTTACTGGGCGGGGACAGGGGGACACGAGCAGTACTTC.

This chain links TRBV5-1 with TRBJ1-1; weak D call: TRBD1 (5 bases). The CDR3 runs 13 residues. Trimming shortened V by 4 bases and J by 3 bases, and 10 bases separated the two germline ends. Germline CDR1 and CDR2: SGHRS and YFSETQ. The chain's CDR3 is CASSQQAHTEAFF. In DNA, the CDR3 is TGCGCCAGCAGCCAACAGGCGCACACTGAAGCTTTCTTT.

The chain combines TRBV5-4 with TRBJ2-1; 10 positions match TRBD2. Germline V CDR1 and CDR2: SGHNT, YYREEE (reference sequence). J lost 5 bases, V lost 0 bases, and 5 bases had no gene match. CDR3 length equals 16 residues. The CDR3 bases are TGTGCCAGCAGCTTGGCGCTAGCGGGAGTAAACAATGAGCAGTTCTTC. This translates into CASSLALAGVNNEQFF.

This rearrangement joins TRBV11-2 to TRBJ2-1; TRBD1 agrees at 9 bases. The V segment lost 4 bases and the J segment 7 bases; nucleotides outside the gene matches: 14. The CDR3 is made up of 17 amino acids. Germline CDR1 is SGHAT and CDR2 is FQNNGV. This chain's CDR3 is CASSSILWTGELNEQFF. The CDR3, as DNA: TGTGCCAGCAGCTCGATCCTGTGGACAGGGGAATTGAATGAGCAGTTCTTC.

This rearrangement joins TRBV4-3 to TRBJ2-3; D ambiguous. Germline V gene sequence: CDR1 LGHNA, CDR2 YSLEER. The CDR3 contains 15 residues. Trimming cost V 1 base and J 2 bases, with 10 bases left between them. The CDR3 loop reads CASSQALGFTDTQYF. DNA for the CDR3: TGCGCCAGCAGCCAAGCGTTAGGGTTCACAGATACGCAGTATTTT.

The chain combines TRBV4-3 with TRBJ2-3; D perhaps matches TRBD2 (5 bases). CDR3 size: 15 residues. Germline assignment: CDR1 LGHNA and CDR2 YSLEER. The V end was cut by 3 bases, the J end by 1 base, with 11 bases between. CDR3 loop: CASSHSSGGTDTQYF. The CDR3 nucleotides read TGCGCCAGCAGCCATTCGAGCGGAGGCACAGATACGCAGTATTTT.

The chain uses TRBV11-3 and TRBJ2-1; TRBD2 matches at 7 bases. V was pared by 5 bases and J by 1 base, with 5 bases of the junction left unmatched. This CDR3 contains 15 residues. The germline V gene encodes CDR1 SGHNT and CDR2 YENEEA. The CDR3 DNA is TGTGCCAGCAGCCCAAACGGGAGGTCCTACAATGAGCAGTTCTTC. It codes for CASSPNGRSYNEQFF.

The rearrangement joins TRBV27 to TRBJ2-5; the D call may be TRBD1 or TRBD2 (5 bases each). Judging by the DNA end, TRBJ2-7 fits better; the J call may be wrong. The CDR3 is 14 residues long. Germline V gene lookup returns CDR1 MNHEY and CDR2 SMNVEV (reference sequence). This CDR3 is CASSLGRQSYEQYF. CDR3 bases: TGTGCCAGCAGTTTGGGACGACAGAGCTACGAGCAGTACTTC.

V usage is TRBV30 and J usage is TRBJ2-5, with unresolved D. The germline V and J ends were trimmed by 0 bases and 5 bases, with 13 bases remaining between them. Germline loops: CDR1 GTSNPN, CDR2 SVGIG (reference sequence). This CDR3 has 14 residues. The DNA of the CDR3 is TGTGCCTGGAGTGTACGGGCAGCAAGGGAGACCCAGTACTTC. It codes for CAWSVRAARETQYF. Variable domain in full (rest from reference TRBV30 and TRBJ2-5): SQTIHQWPATLVQPVGSPLSLECTVEGTSNPNLYWYRQAAGRGLQLLFYSVGIGQISSEVPQNLSASRPQDRQFILSSKKLLLSDSGFYLCAWSVRAARETQYFGPGTRLLVL.

This chain links TRBV29-1 with TRBJ1-1, with unresolved D. Trimming removed 4 bases from V and 0 bases from J, with 15 bases in between. The CDR3 length is 15 residues. Germline V lookup: CDR1 SQVTM, CDR2 ANQGSEA. DNA for the CDR3: TGCAGCGTTGTTGGGCGACTCAGCATGAACACTGAAGCTTTCTTT. It yields the protein CSVVGRLSMNTEAFF.

The CDR3 nucleotides read TGTGCCAGCAGTGACTCTCCTAGCGGGGGCACAGATACGCAGTATTTT. This translates into CASSDSPSGGTDTQYF. The chain links TRBV6-4 to TRBJ2-3, with 9 bases lining up with TRBD2. Germline CDR1 MRHNA, CDR2 SNTAGT. CDR3 size: 16 residues. Trimming at V came to 0 bases and at J to 1 base, leaving 2 bases not matched to a gene.

V and J are TRBV5-4 and TRBJ2-7, with D tentatively TRBD1 (6 bases). CDR3 length: 15 residues. Germline CDR1 is SGHNT and CDR2 is YYREEE (reference sequence). Trimming stripped 2 bases from V and 3 bases from J, with 15 bases between. CDR3 DNA: TGTGCCAGCAGCTTTGGGGGACAAAACAACTACGAGCAGTACTTC. Amino acids: CASSFGGQNNYEQYF.

The chain has TRBV7-6 and TRBJ2-5; D uncertain. The CDR3 runs 13 residues. Germline assignment: CDR1 SGHVS and CDR2 FNYEAQ. Trimming took 1 base from V and 2 from J, leaving 5 bases between them. The DNA of the CDR3 is TGTGCCAGCAGCTTAGTTTTTCAAGAGACCCAGTACTTC. Protein: CASSLVFQETQYF.

The chain joins TRBV7-9 to TRBJ1-5, with 8 bases aligning to TRBD1. CDR1 is SEHNR and CDR2 is FQNEAQ in the germline V gene (reference sequence). With 5 bases clipped from V and 8 bases from J, the junction kept 5 bases outside the gene matches. This CDR3 has 13 residues. The CDR3 here is CASSRTGPEPQHF. The CDR3 nucleotides read TGTGCCAGCAGCCGGACAGGGCCTGAGCCCCAGCATTTT.

The CDR3 protein is CASSFGKEGNGYTF. The CDR3 DNA reads TGCGCCAGCAGCTTCGGGAAAGAGGGAAATGGCTACACCTTC. The J gene is TRBJ1-2, the V gene TRBV5-1; no definite D call. Per the germline V gene, CDR1 is SGHRS and CDR2 is YFSETQ. The CDR3 has 14 amino acids. The V end was cut by 2 bases, the J end by 6 bases, with 14 bases between.

This chain connects TRBV29-1 to TRBJ2-1; 8 positions match TRBD2. The germline V gene encodes CDR1 SQVTM and CDR2 ANQGSEA. Unmatched junction bases numbered 8, after V lost 2 bases and J lost 11 bases. The CDR3 length is 13 residues. CDR3 nucleotide sequence: TGCAGCGTTGAAAGGGGACTAGTGGGGCAGCAGTTCTTC. It yields the protein CSVERGLVGQQFF.

The rearrangement uses TRBV7-6 and TRBJ1-5, with D possibly matching TRBD1 (5 bases). V was trimmed by 5 bases and J by 4 bases, leaving 12 bases between them. Looked up from germline, CDR1 is SGHVS and CDR2 is FNYEAQ. The CDR3 is 14 amino acids. The CDR3 protein is CASSPSQGNQPQHF. CDR3 DNA sequence: TGTGCCAGCAGCCCAAGTCAGGGAAATCAGCCCCAGCATTTT.

This clone appeared once. This chain uses TRBV5-4 with TRBJ2-2, with 8 bases fitting TRBD1. Trimming at V came to 4 bases and at J to 4 bases, leaving 3 bases not matched to a gene. The germline CDR1 and CDR2 sequences are SGHNT and YYREEE (reference sequence). CDR3 length: 14 amino acids. The CDR3 sequence is CASSTQGGTGELFF. CDR3 coding DNA: TGTGCCAGCAGCACACAGGGGGGCACCGGGGAGCTGTTTTTT. Together with reference TRBV5-4 and TRBJ2-2, the CDR3 gives the full variable domain: ETGVTQSPTHLIKTRGQQVTLRCSSQSGHNTVSWYQQALGQGPQFIFQYYREEENGRGNFPPRFSGLQFPNYSSELNVNALELDDSALYLCASSTQGGTGELFFGEGSRLTVL.

The CDR3 DNA reads as TGTGCCATCAGTGAGAGGGCAAAACAGCCCCAGCATTTT. Translation gives CAISERAKQPQHF. This chain connects TRBV10-3 to TRBJ1-5; D is unclear. Trimming pared 2 bases from V and 7 bases from J, leaving 9 bases between. Germline CDR1 and CDR2: ENHRY and SYGVKD. The CDR3 contains 13 residues.

The J gene is TRBJ2-5, the V gene TRBV19; no reliable D call. The end of the DNA fits TRBJ2-7 better, so the J call may be wrong. This CDR3 comprises 14 residues. Per the germline V gene, CDR1 is LNHDA and CDR2 is SQIVND (reference sequence). CDR3 protein: CASSIAATEYEQYF. CDR3 DNA: TGTGCCAGTAGTATAGCCGCGACGGAGTACGAGCAGTACTTC.

The chain uses TRBV18 and TRBJ1-4, with D possibly being TRBD1 (5 bases). With 5 bases removed from V and 4 bases from J, the gap between germline ends came to 14 bases. The V gene's germline CDR1 is KGHSH and CDR2 LQKENI. There are 15 residues in the CDR3. CDR3 sequence: CASSGGDGLNEKLFF. The CDR3 region has the DNA TGTGCCAGCTCAGGCGGGGACGGACTTAATGAAAAACTGTTTTTT. Filled out from reference TRBV18 and TRBJ1-4, the complete variable domain reads NAGVMQNPRHLVRRRGQEARLRCSPMKGHSHVYWYRQLPEEGLKFMVYLQKENIIDESGMPKERFSAEFPKEGPSILRIQQVVRGDSAAYFCASSGGDGLNEKLFFGSGTQLSVL.

The chain couples TRBV7-9 to TRBJ2-2; TRBD2 agrees at 8 bases. Losses at the gene ends were 0 bases for V and 5 bases for J; bases not matched to a gene: 8. In germline, CDR1 is SEHNR, CDR2 FQNEAQ (reference sequence). The CDR3 is made up of 17 amino acids. CDR3 nucleotides: TGTGCCAGCAGCTTAGCGGAACTAGCGGAGGGAACCGGGGAGCTGTTTTTT. This sequence encodes CASSLAELAEGTGELFF.

DNA for the CDR3: TGTGCCAGCAGCTTAATGATAGGGGAGCAGTTCTTC. Amino acids: CASSLMIGEQFF. V and J are TRBV7-2 and TRBJ2-1; D unclear. With 2 bases removed from V and 10 bases from J, the gap between germline ends came to 9 bases. In germline, CDR1 is SGHTA, CDR2 FQGNSA. The CDR3 covers 12 residues.

J is TRBJ2-7 and V is TRBV15, with 8 bases aligning to TRBD2. Losses at the gene ends were 2 bases for V and 6 bases for J; bases not matched to a gene: 12. The CDR3 loop spans 16 amino acids. CDR1 is LNHNV and CDR2 is YYDKDF in the germline V gene (reference sequence). CDR3 residues: CATSRPQTAGASEQYF. CDR3 DNA: TGTGCCACCAGCAGACCTCAGACAGCGGGAGCCTCCGAGCAGTACTTC.

This sequence joins TRBV10-3 and TRBJ1-5; no definite D call. Trimming stripped 2 bases from V and 6 bases from J, with 8 bases between. Germline loops: CDR1 ENHRY, CDR2 SYGVKD. This CDR3 has 13 amino acids. The CDR3 sequence is CAISEGSGQPQHF. The CDR3 DNA reads as TGTGCCATCAGTGAGGGATCAGGTCAGCCCCAGCATTTT.

The chain links TRBV11-3 to TRBJ2-1; 7 positions match TRBD2. The germline V gene encodes CDR1 SGHNT and CDR2 YENEEA. The ends lost 0 bases at V and 6 bases at J; junction bases unmatched: 5. The CDR3 length is 15 residues. The CDR3 here is CASSLESSGVNEQFF. CDR3 coding DNA: TGTGCCAGCAGCTTAGAGTCTAGCGGAGTCAATGAGCAGTTCTTC.